This TCR beta chain stems from a study of monozygotic twins with inflammatory bowel disease. Through template switching, UMIs that included a 6-nucleotide sample barcode were added. Following a re-call of the 5' RACE reads, TCRdb has one entry per CDR3 protein and lacks DNA. The listing records 350,000 to 550,000 distinct CDR3 sequences. The germline gives CDR1 SGHAT, CDR2 FQDESV (reference sequence). CDR3 length: 18 residues. The source is a human donor with ulcerative colitis or Crohn's disease, or a healthy co-twin of an affected twin (not recorded which). The chain is built from TRBV11-1 and TRBJ1-5; TCRdb proposes TRBD1, but this gene call is untestable without DNA. Specimen: blood. CDR3: CASSPGTGMISSNQPQHF.